The 30 T cell receptor beta chains reported below all come from one sample, sequenced in a study of cytotoxic CD8 clonotypes in ibrutinib-treated CLL. The assay was immunoSEQ multiplex PCR, and TCRdb's table has in-frame clones only and misses some. The sample holds approximately 84,000 clones, around 79% seen once. The material was PBMCs, obtained after 12 months of ibrutinib treatment. The receptors were sampled from a human donor with chronic lymphocytic leukemia.

The chain has TRBV5-1 and TRBJ2-3; D perhaps matches TRBD2 (5 bases). Germline V CDR1 and CDR2: SGHRS, YFSETQ. The CDR3 has 15 residues. V shed 3 bases and J shed 6 bases, with 17 bases lying between them. CDR3 sequence (DNA): TGCGCCAGCAGCTCAAATAGGCTAGCAGCGGATACGCAGTATTTT. Amino acids: CASSSNRLAADTQYF.

The chain links TRBV28 to TRBJ2-5; D is unclear. Between the trimmed V and J ends, which lost 6 bases and 3 bases, there was a span of 17 bases. Per the germline V gene, CDR1 is MDHEN and CDR2 is SYDVKM. The CDR3 length is 15 residues. The DNA for the CDR3 is TGTGCCAGCAGGGGATGGCGTGTCTCCAAAGAGACCCAGTACTTC. This translates into CASRGWRVSKETQYF. Full variable domain (missing parts from reference TRBV28 and TRBJ2-5): DVKVTQSSRYLVKRTGEKVFLECVQDMDHENMFWYRQDPGLGLRLIYFSYDVKMKEKGDIPEGYSVSREKKERFSLILESASTNQTSMYLCASRGWRVSKETQYFGPGTRLLVL.

This sequence joins TRBV7-9 and TRBJ2-7; TRBD2 agrees at 15 bases. Unmatched junction bases numbered 9, after V lost 5 bases and J lost 4 bases. This CDR3 region has 17 residues. Germline assignment: CDR1 SEHNR and CDR2 FQNEAQ (reference sequence). The CDR3, as DNA: TGTGCCAGCAGCCCGATCGGACTAGCGGGAGGGCTGTACGAGCAGTACTTC. Residues: CASSPIGLAGGLYEQYF.

The V call is TRBV28, the J call TRBJ2-7; D call uncertain. The CDR3 has 12 residues. Germline CDR1 MDHEN, CDR2 SYDVKM. V lost 6 bases, J lost 6 bases, and 12 bases lay in between. This chain's CDR3 is CASRWGLGEQYF. In DNA form, the CDR3 reads TGTGCCAGCAGATGGGGTCTCGGCGAGCAGTACTTC.

This clone has at least ten counts. The chain's CDR3 is CAISDRGAGDQPQHF. The CDR3 DNA reads as TGTGCCATCAGTGACCGCGGGGCAGGGGACCAGCCCCAGCATTTT. The V gene is TRBV10-3, the J gene TRBJ1-5; D perhaps matches TRBD1 (6 bases). This CDR3 is 15 amino acids long. Deletions cut 3 bases from V and 7 bases from J, with 16 bases between. Germline V gives CDR1 ENHRY, CDR2 SYGVKD.

The gene calls are TRBV18 and TRBJ1-1, with TRBD1 matching over 8 bases. The CDR3 consists of 16 residues. J lost 5 bases, V lost 3 bases, and 11 bases had no gene match. In germline, CDR1 is KGHSH, CDR2 LQKENI. The CDR3 coding sequence is TGTGCCAGCTCACCGTCGAGACAGGGGAGAGTTACTGAAGCTTTCTTT. It is translated as CASSPSRQGRVTEAFF.

CDR3 region: CASSLFAGGPNEKLFF. Here the CDR3 DNA reads TGTGCCAGCAGCTTATTCGCGGGGGGACCTAATGAAAAACTGTTTTTT. This chain links TRBV7-9 with TRBJ1-4; tentative D call: TRBD1 (5 bases). The CDR3 has 16 amino acids. Germline-derived CDR1 and CDR2 are SEHNR and FQNEAQ (reference sequence). Trimming removed 2 bases at V and 3 bases at J, with 13 bases between.

This chain uses TRBV13 with TRBJ2-1; TRBD2 matches 10 bases. The CDR3 is 15 residues long. Germline V CDR1 and CDR2: PRHDT, FYEKMQ (reference sequence). V shed 5 bases and J 8 bases; nucleotides not matched to a gene: 9. CDR3 in DNA: TGTGCCAGCAGCCCCGGGACTAGCGCTAGGTATGAGCAGTTCTTC. Its translation: CASSPGTSARYEQFF.

This clone was picked up a small number of times. This chain joins TRBV10-3 and TRBJ1-4, with D maybe TRBD1 (5 bases). Germline CDR1 ENHRY, CDR2 SYGVKD. The CDR3 contains 15 residues. V was cut by 4 bases and J by 2 bases, with 11 bases left in between. CDR3 sequence: CAISVGTATNEKLFF. DNA for the CDR3: TGTGCCATCAGTGTAGGGACCGCGACTAATGAAAAACTGTTTTTT.

The rearrangement uses TRBV7-3 and TRBJ2-1; TRBD2 agrees at 7 bases. The V and J ends lost 1 base and 8 bases, in that order; junction bases with no gene match: 5. Germline V gives CDR1 SGHTA, CDR2 FQGTGA. This CDR3 is built from 14 residues. Written as DNA, the CDR3 is TGTGCCAGCAGCTTAAAGGATCGGGAGGATGAGCAGTTCTTC. Its translation: CASSLKDREDEQFF.

This clone was recorded once. The J gene is TRBJ2-5, the V gene TRBV28; 10 bases are a match to TRBD2. Per the germline V gene, CDR1 is MDHEN and CDR2 is SYDVKM. With 8 bases clipped from V and 2 bases from J, the junction kept 11 bases outside the gene matches. This CDR3 spans 16 amino acids. DNA for the CDR3: TGTGCCAGCGACGAACGGAGCGGGGGGGCGCAAGAGACCCAGTACTTC. Its translation: CASDERSGGAQETQYF.

The rearrangement links TRBV27 to TRBJ2-1; 7 bases match TRBD2. The CDR3 is 13 amino acids. In germline, CDR1 is MNHEY, CDR2 SMNVEV (reference sequence). The J segment lost 12 bases and the V segment lost 4 bases, leaving 9 bases of the junction unmatched. CDR3 region: CASSSGLGASQFF. In DNA form, the CDR3 reads TGTGCCAGCAGTTCCGGACTAGGGGCCTCGCAGTTCTTC.

The chain employs TRBV29-1 and TRBJ2-5, with D maybe TRBD2 (7 bases). Germline V gene sequence: CDR1 SQVTM, CDR2 ANQGSEA. V dropped 7 bases and J dropped 5 bases, with 20 bases sitting between them. The CDR3 extends over 14 amino acids. CDR3 region: CSGHPRGAGETQYF. The CDR3 DNA reads TGCAGCGGCCACCCTCGGGGGGCGGGGGAGACCCAGTACTTC.

The J gene is TRBJ2-7, the V gene TRBV30; no firm D call. The CDR3 sequence is 11 residues long. Germline-derived CDR1 and CDR2 are GTSNPN and SVGIG (reference sequence). V gave up 5 bases and J gave up 0 bases, with 5 bases separating them. The CDR3 bases are TGTGCCTGGGGGATCTCCTACGAGCAGTACTTC. Translated, it gives CAWGISYEQYF.

The chain is built from TRBV5-1 and TRBJ2-3; D is unclear. The CDR3 length is 13 residues. Germline CDR1 reads SGHRS; CDR2 reads YFSETQ. The V end was cut by 0 bases, the J end by 7 bases, with 9 bases between. The CDR3 sequence is CASSLVFENTQYF. Written as DNA, the CDR3 is TGCGCCAGCAGCTTGGTATTCGAAAATACGCAGTATTTT.

This clone was counted once. V is TRBV6-5 and J is TRBJ1-2; D might be TRBD1 (6 bases). The CDR3 loop spans 13 amino acids. V lost 4 bases to trimming and J lost 7 bases, with 13 bases between them. Germline CDR1 and CDR2: MNHEY and SVGAGI. The CDR3 loop reads CASSLRGALGYTF. In DNA, the CDR3 is TGTGCCAGCAGTTTACGGGGGGCTCTTGGCTACACCTTC.

The rearrangement links TRBV7-9 to TRBJ1-2; D unresolved. Trimming left V 11 bases short and J 4 bases short, with 11 bases between. CDR3 length: 11 amino acids. The germline V gene encodes CDR1 SEHNR and CDR2 FQNEAQ (reference sequence). CDR3 coding DNA: TGTGCCCCGGGATCTGGCTATGGCTACACCTTC. Its translation: CAPGSGYGYTF.

This rearrangement joins TRBV16 to TRBJ2-2; TRBD1 or TRBD2 may be the D gene (5 bases each). CDR3 length: 18 residues. V dropped 0 bases and J dropped 2 bases, with 16 bases sitting between them. Per the germline V gene, CDR1 is KGHSY and CDR2 is FQNENV. As DNA, the CDR3 is TGTGCCAGCAGCCAATCCGGTGGGGGTCGGGCTAACACCGGGGAGCTGTTTTTT. The encoded protein is CASSQSGGGRANTGELFF.

The chain is built from TRBV5-1 and TRBJ2-1, with a weak D call TRBD2 (6 bases). CDR3 length: 16 residues. Germline-derived CDR1 and CDR2 are SGHRS and YFSETQ. Trimming removed 4 bases at V and 1 base at J, with 15 bases between. This CDR3 reads CASSPRGTGSYNEQFF. CDR3 sequence (DNA): TGCGCCAGCAGCCCCCGAGGGACTGGTTCCTACAATGAGCAGTTCTTC.

The V call is TRBV19, the J call TRBJ2-1; TRBD2 agrees at 16 bases. The V gene end was trimmed by 5 bases and the J gene end by 0 bases; junction bases not matched to a gene: 7. Per the germline V gene, CDR1 is LNHDA and CDR2 is SQIVND (reference sequence). This CDR3 is 19 amino acids long. CDR3 region: CASSVGTSGRARSYNEQFF. The CDR3 DNA follows: TGTGCCAGTAGTGTGGGGACTAGCGGGAGGGCCCGCTCCTACAATGAGCAGTTCTTC.

This clone was found once. This chain links TRBV7-3 with TRBJ2-3; D not certain. Between the trimmed V and J ends, which lost 5 bases and 0 bases, there was a span of 12 bases. The germline V gene has CDR1 SGHTA and CDR2 FQGTGA. The CDR3 spans 15 residues. The chain's CDR3 is CASSPSYVSTDTQYF. DNA of the CDR3: TGTGCCAGCAGCCCCAGCTACGTAAGCACAGATACGCAGTATTTT.

This chain uses TRBV7-9 with TRBJ1-2; 8 bases agree with TRBD1. Germline CDR1 and CDR2: SEHNR and FQNEAQ (reference sequence). The CDR3 consists of 16 residues. V lost 1 base and J lost 3; bases outside the gene matches: 7. This CDR3 reads CASSLGAGGRDYGYTF. The CDR3 nucleotides are TGTGCCAGCAGCTTAGGGGCAGGGGGCCGGGACTATGGCTACACCTTC.

The chain joins TRBV19 to TRBJ2-3, with D possibly matching TRBD2 (6 bases). The length of the CDR3 is 16 residues. V lost 7 bases and J lost 1, with 18 bases in between. In germline, CDR1 is LNHDA, CDR2 SQIVND (reference sequence). The CDR3 reads CASKPLAPGGTDTQYF. Here the CDR3 DNA reads TGTGCCAGTAAACCCCTAGCGCCAGGTGGCACAGATACGCAGTATTTT.

Turning to this clone: The germline gene is not matched at one end of the junction; a read error may be the cause. The chain joins TRBV5-6 to TRBJ1-2; D is ambiguous. This CDR3 comprises 12 residues. Germline V lookup: CDR1 SGHDT, CDR2 YYEEEE. Written as DNA, the CDR3 is TGTGCCAGCAGCCCCGGCCCGTATGGCTACATCTTC. The encoded protein is CASSPGPYGYIF.

This chain links TRBV5-1 with TRBJ2-3; the D call may be TRBD1 or TRBD2 (5 bases each). CDR1 is SGHRS and CDR2 is YFSETQ in the germline V gene. V was shortened by 0 bases and J by 1 base, with 12 bases between the two germline ends. This CDR3 is 16 amino acids long. CDR3 nucleotides: TGCGCCAGCAGCTTGGTCTCCGGGGCAGGCACAGATACGCAGTATTTT. Translated: CASSLVSGAGTDTQYF. The full variable domain, rest sourced from reference TRBV5-1 and TRBJ2-3, is KAGVTQTPRYLIKTRGQQVTLSCSPISGHRSVSWYQQTPGQGLQFLFEYFSETQRNKGNFPGRFSGRQFSNSRSEMNVSTLELGDSALYLCASSLVSGAGTDTQYFGPGTRLTVL.

J is TRBJ2-3 and V is TRBV7-9; 13 nucleotides line up with TRBD2. The ends lost 2 bases at V and 6 bases at J; junction bases unmatched: 11. The CDR3 has 18 residues. CDR1 is SEHNR and CDR2 is FQNEAQ in the germline V gene (reference sequence). The CDR3 DNA reads TGTGCCAGCAGCTTACCCGTCGGACTAGCGGGAGTGCGGGATACGCAGTATTTT. This gives the protein CASSLPVGLAGVRDTQYF. The whole variable domain, filled in from reference TRBV7-9 and TRBJ2-3, reads DTGVSQNPRHKITKRGQNVTFRCDPISEHNRLYWYRQTLGQGPEFLTYFQNEAQLEKSRLLSDRFSAERPKGSFSTLEIQRTEQGDSAMYLCASSLPVGLAGVRDTQYFGPGTRLTVL.

V usage is TRBV5-5 and J usage is TRBJ1-2; the D is unclear. CDR1 is SGHKS and CDR2 is YYEKEE in the germline V gene (reference sequence). The CDR3 loop spans 17 amino acids. Trimming removed 0 bases from V and 4 bases from J, with 19 bases in between. The CDR3 region has the DNA TGTGCCAGCAGCTTGGTCCCGGGCCCGGAAAGCGGCTATGGCTACACCTTC. This translates into CASSLVPGPESGYGYTF. Filled out from reference TRBV5-5 and TRBJ1-2, the complete variable domain reads DAGVTQSPTHLIKTRGQQVTLRCSPISGHKSVSWYQQVLGQGPQFIFQYYEKEERGRGNFPDRFSARQFPNYSSELNVNALLLGDSALYLCASSLVPGPESGYGYTFGSGTRLTVV.

V gene TRBV28 combines with J gene TRBJ2-3; 9 nucleotides match TRBD2. V gave up 0 bases and J gave up 0 bases; unmatched junction bases: 10. Germline V gives CDR1 MDHEN, CDR2 SYDVKM. This CDR3 has 19 amino acids. The CDR3 coding sequence is TGTGCCAGCAGTTTATGGTGGGCTAGCGGGGACCTTAGCACAGATACGCAGTATTTT. Its translation is CASSLWWASGDLSTDTQYF.

J is TRBJ2-2 and V is TRBV30; TRBD2 agrees at 9 bases. V was pared by 3 bases and J by 6 bases, with 5 bases of the junction left unmatched. The germline V gene encodes CDR1 GTSNPN and CDR2 SVGIG (reference sequence). The CDR3 consists of 14 residues. CDR3 in DNA: TGTGCCTGGAGGAGCGCGGGGGGGCCCGGGGAGCTGTTTTTT. Amino acids: CAWRSAGGPGELFF.

The chain couples TRBV7-2 to TRBJ2-3; 13 bases are a match to TRBD2. This CDR3 is built from 17 residues. From germline, CDR1 is SGHTA and CDR2 FQGNSA. J was trimmed by 4 bases and V by 4 bases; bases with no gene match: 8. CDR3 DNA: TGTGCCAGCAGCTCCACTAGCGGGGGGGCCGGGGCAGATACGCAGTATTTT. Translating it yields CASSSTSGGAGADTQYF.